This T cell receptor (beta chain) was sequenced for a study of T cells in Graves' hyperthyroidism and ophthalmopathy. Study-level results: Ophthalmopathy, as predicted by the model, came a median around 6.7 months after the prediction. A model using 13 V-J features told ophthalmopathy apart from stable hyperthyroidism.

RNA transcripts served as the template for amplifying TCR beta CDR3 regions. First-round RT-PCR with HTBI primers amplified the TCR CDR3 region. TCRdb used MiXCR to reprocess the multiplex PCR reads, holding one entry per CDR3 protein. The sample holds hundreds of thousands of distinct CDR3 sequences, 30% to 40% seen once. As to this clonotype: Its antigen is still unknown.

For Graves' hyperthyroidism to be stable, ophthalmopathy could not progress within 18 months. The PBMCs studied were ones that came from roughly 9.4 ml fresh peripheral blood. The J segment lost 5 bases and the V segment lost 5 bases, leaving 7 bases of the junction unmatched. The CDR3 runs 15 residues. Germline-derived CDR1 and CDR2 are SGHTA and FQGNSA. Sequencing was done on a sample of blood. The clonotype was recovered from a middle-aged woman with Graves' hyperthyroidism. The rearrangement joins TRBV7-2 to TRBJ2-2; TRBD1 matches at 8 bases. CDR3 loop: CASSPYWTGTGELFF. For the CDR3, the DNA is TGTGCCAGCAGCCCGTATTGGACAGGGACCGGGGAGCTGTTTTTT.